This TCR beta chain was found in a study of shared clonotypes between healthy human individuals. This clone was seen repeatedly, ten times or more. Measured with immunoSEQ multiplex PCR; TCRdb has only the in-frame clones, and not every one. The data show over 95,000 clones, around 43% seen once. The CDR3 sequence is 13 residues long. Germline V CDR1 and CDR2: MDHEN, SYDVKM. Trimming shortened V by 4 bases and J by 3 bases, and 9 bases separated the two germline ends. The sequencing input was PBMCs. J is TRBJ1-2 and V is TRBV28; D is undetermined. This clonotype was sampled from a middle-aged woman in good health. Some clones in this sample may be carry-over from other donors' samples. The DNA for the CDR3 is TGTGCCAGCAGTTCAGGACCACACTATGGCTACACCTTC. Translation gives CASSSGPHYGYTF.